The 30 T cell receptor beta chains given below trace back to one sample, sequenced in a study of radiation and T cells in renal cell carcinoma. Time point given: baseline pretreatment blood. As for treatment: 15 Gy SBRT to primary tumor, nephrectomy 4 weeks later. Using immunoSEQ multiplex PCR, the repertoire was profiled, and TCRdb retains in-frame clones only, with some absent. The sample lists 130,000 or so clones, less than 85% occurring once. Sample: blood, taken from a patient whose treatment included radiotherapy and nephrectomy. All receptors come from a woman between 45 and 65 years old with renal cell carcinoma.

This clone was observed once. The chain couples TRBV7-8 to TRBJ1-1; 7 bases fit TRBD1. Germline CDR1 is SGHVS and CDR2 is FQNEAQ. With 5 bases clipped from V and 3 bases from J, the junction kept 15 bases outside the gene matches. This CDR3 has 17 residues. CDR3 region: CASSLRNRGQRDTEAFF. In DNA, the CDR3 is TGTGCCAGCAGCCTTAGGAACAGGGGCCAACGGGACACTGAAGCTTTCTTT. Full variable domain (outside the CDR3, taken from reference TRBV7-8 and TRBJ1-1): GAGVSQSPRYKVAKRGQDVALRCDPISGHVSLFWYQQALGQGPEFLTYFQNEAQLDKSGLPSDRFFAERPEGSVSTLKIQRTQQEDSAVYLCASSLRNRGQRDTEAFFGQGTRLTVV.

The chain recombines TRBV9 with TRBJ2-7; 12 nucleotides agree with TRBD1. V gave up 4 bases and J gave up 6 bases; unmatched junction bases: 5. Germline V CDR1 and CDR2: SGDLS, YYNGEE. This CDR3 contains 14 residues. The CDR3, as DNA: TGTGCCAGCAGCCCGGGGACAGGGGGCTTCGAGCAGTACTTC. This codes for CASSPGTGGFEQYF. Supplemented by reference TRBV9 and TRBJ2-7, the full variable domain reads DSGVTQTPKHLITATGQRVTLRCSPRSGDLSVYWYQQSLDQGLQFLIQYYNGEERAKGNILERFSAQQFPDLHSELNLSSLELGDSALYFCASSPGTGGFEQYFGPGTRLTVT.

The chain employs TRBV29-1 and TRBJ1-2; 10 positions match TRBD1. Germline CDR1 reads SQVTM; CDR2 reads ANQGSEA. The junction had 6 bases not matched to a gene; V was cut back by 3 bases and J by 2 bases. This CDR3 has 15 residues. The CDR3 here is CSVEKTGGPNYGYTF. The DNA of the CDR3 is TGCAGCGTTGAGAAGACAGGGGGCCCCAACTATGGCTACACCTTC.

This chain connects TRBV27 to TRBJ1-5; maybe TRBD1 (6 bases). Trimming removed 2 bases at V and 9 bases at J, with 14 bases between. This CDR3 is 14 amino acids long. Germline V gives CDR1 MNHEY, CDR2 SMNVEV (reference sequence). In DNA, the CDR3 is TGTGCCAGCAGTTTAGGGGGCCCTTTAGGGCCCCAGCATTTT. Its protein product is CASSLGGPLGPQHF.

V usage is TRBV19 and J usage is TRBJ1-1; 9 bases match TRBD1. Germline CDR1 is LNHDA and CDR2 is SQIVND (reference sequence). V trimming: 5 bases; J trimming: 1 base; junction bases outside the gene matches: 2. This CDR3 contains 14 residues. CDR3 bases: TGTGCCAGTAGTTCGGACAGGGGGAACACTGAAGCTTTCTTT. As protein: CASSSDRGNTEAFF.

The genes are TRBV9 and TRBJ1-4; 7 bases map to TRBD1. The CDR3 has 16 residues. Trimming cost V 4 bases and J 0 bases; bases outside gene matches: 6. CDR1 is SGDLS and CDR2 is YYNGEE in the germline V gene. In DNA form, the CDR3 reads TGTGCCAGCAGCCGAGGGACAGTCGCAACTAATGAAAAACTGTTTTTT. Translation: CASSRGTVATNEKLFF.

This clone appeared a few times. The genes are TRBV4-3 and TRBJ1-4; possibly TRBD1 for D (5 bases). Germline CDR1 reads LGHNA; CDR2 reads YSLEER. Trimming took 0 bases from V and 5 from J, leaving 13 bases between them. The length of the CDR3 is 16 residues. For the CDR3, the DNA is TGCGCCAGCAGCCAAGATCTCGAGGGACTGAATGAAAAACTGTTTTTT. This sequence encodes CASSQDLEGLNEKLFF.

V usage is TRBV5-4 and J usage is TRBJ2-6; possible D gene TRBD2, 8 bases. The CDR3 contains 19 residues. The V gene lost 0 bases and the J gene lost 1 base, with 17 bases spanning the gap. Per germline, CDR1 SGHNT and CDR2 YYREEE (reference sequence). CDR3 in DNA: TGTGCCAGCAGCTTGGCCGTAGGGGGCGGGAGGTCTGGGGCCAACGTCCTGACTTTC. Encoded protein: CASSLAVGGGRSGANVLTF.

V usage is TRBV5-1 and J usage is TRBJ2-2, with TRBD1 identical over 12 bases. The CDR3 is 16 amino acids. V was pared by 4 bases and J by 4 bases, with 5 bases of the junction left unmatched. CDR1 and CDR2 from the germline V gene are SGHRS and YFSETQ. This chain's CDR3 is CASSSGTGGGTGELFF. The CDR3 DNA sequence: TGCGCCAGCAGCAGCGGGACAGGGGGCGGCACCGGGGAGCTGTTTTTT.

The table lists this clone with a count of one. The gene calls are TRBV30 and TRBJ2-4; maybe TRBD2 (5 bases). Deletions cut 5 bases from V and 0 bases from J, with 11 bases between. Germline loops: CDR1 GTSNPN, CDR2 SVGIG (reference sequence). This CDR3 spans 14 amino acids. CDR3 loop: CAWVGSLAKNIQYF. CDR3 coding DNA: TGTGCCTGGGTGGGGAGCCTAGCCAAAAACATTCAGTACTTC.

The genes are TRBV7-6 and TRBJ2-3, with D hard to call. Trimming shortened V by 8 bases and J by 2 bases, and 17 bases separated the two germline ends. The CDR3 is 15 residues long. The germline CDR1 and CDR2 sequences are SGHVS and FNYEAQ. In DNA, the CDR3 is TGTGCCAGCCTCAACCCATACGGCTCCACAGATACGCAGTATTTT. Translating it yields CASLNPYGSTDTQYF.

This chain uses TRBV4-3 with TRBJ2-6, with D possibly TRBD2 on 5 matching bases. The germline CDR1 and CDR2 sequences are LGHNA and YSLEER. The CDR3 loop spans 19 amino acids. The V and J ends lost 4 bases and 0 bases respectively, with 19 bases between them. CDR3 sequence (DNA): TGCGCCAGCAGCCTATCAGCGGTCCCGATTAACTCTGGGGCCAACGTCCTGACTTTC. It yields the protein CASSLSAVPINSGANVLTF.

This clone appeared once. This rearrangement joins TRBV4-1 to TRBJ1-3; 10 bases map to TRBD1. J lost 3 bases, V lost 1 base, and 3 bases had no gene match. Germline CDR1 and CDR2: MGHRA and YSYEKL. There are 16 residues in the CDR3. The CDR3 loop is CASSQADRGDGNTIYF. CDR3 nucleotides: TGCGCCAGCAGCCAAGCGGACAGGGGGGATGGAAACACCATATATTTT.

This clone was observed a handful of times. This chain connects TRBV2 to TRBJ1-4, with a weak D call TRBD1 (5 bases). V lost 8 bases and J lost 5, with 18 bases in between. Germline V gives CDR1 SNHLY, CDR2 FYNNEI. The CDR3 covers 15 residues. Here the CDR3 reads CASQEQGAYNEKLFF. CDR3 bases: TGTGCCAGCCAGGAGCAAGGGGCTTACAATGAAAAACTGTTTTTT.

The chain links TRBV5-1 to TRBJ2-1, with TRBD2 as a possible D gene (7 bases). V dropped 0 bases and J dropped 4 bases, with 23 bases sitting between them. CDR3 length: 19 amino acids. Germline CDR1 reads SGHRS; CDR2 reads YFSETQ. The CDR3 protein is CASSLVGAAGAGPYNEQFF. CDR3 sequence (DNA): TGCGCCAGCAGCTTGGTTGGGGCGGCGGGGGCGGGCCCTTACAATGAGCAGTTCTTC.

V is TRBV7-9 and J is TRBJ1-3, with D uncertain. Germline assignment: CDR1 SEHNR and CDR2 FQNEAQ (reference sequence). This CDR3 contains 14 residues. V was pared by 5 bases and J by 3 bases, with 11 bases between. This CDR3 reads CASSPEADGNTIYF. The CDR3 DNA follows: TGTGCCAGCAGCCCAGAAGCGGATGGAAACACCATATATTTT.

This chain links TRBV9 with TRBJ1-2; the match to TRBD1 covers 7 bases. V was clipped by 3 bases and J by 4 bases; unmatched bases: 6. The CDR3 loop spans 14 amino acids. The germline V gene has CDR1 SGDLS and CDR2 YYNGEE. The CDR3 region has the DNA TGTGCCAGCAGCGGGCGACAGGGAATCTATGGCTACACCTTC. Translation gives CASSGRQGIYGYTF.

This clone was observed a few times. This chain uses TRBV11-2 with TRBJ1-5; D unresolved. The germline V gene encodes CDR1 SGHAT and CDR2 FQNNGV. The CDR3 runs to 13 residues. The V and J ends lost 1 base and 2 bases respectively, with 3 bases between them. CDR3 region: CASSLGRNQPQHF. CDR3 DNA sequence: TGTGCCAGCAGCTTAGGCCGCAATCAGCCCCAGCATTTT.

The chain links TRBV4-3 to TRBJ1-1; 10 bases map to TRBD1. V was clipped by 3 bases and J by 4 bases; unmatched bases: 5. Germline CDR1 is LGHNA and CDR2 is YSLEER. There are 15 residues in the CDR3. CDR3 bases: TGCGCCAGCAGCCACGGGGACAGGGGAGGCACTGAAGCTTTCTTT. Translated, it gives CASSHGDRGGTEAFF.

The chain recombines TRBV10-3 with TRBJ2-7; D may be TRBD2 (5 bases). V gave up 3 bases and J gave up 4 bases, with 10 bases separating them. This CDR3 is 13 amino acids long. Germline CDR1 is ENHRY and CDR2 is SYGVKD. In DNA form, the CDR3 reads TGTGCCATCAGTGACCGAGCGGATTACGAGCAGTACTTC. Encoded protein: CAISDRADYEQYF.

The chain links TRBV30 to TRBJ1-2, with D perhaps matching TRBD1 (5 bases). Trimming pared 6 bases from V and 1 base from J, leaving 12 bases between. CDR3 length: 13 residues. In germline, CDR1 is GTSNPN, CDR2 SVGIG (reference sequence). The CDR3 protein is CACNRDLNYGYTF. The CDR3 region has the DNA TGTGCCTGCAACCGGGACCTTAACTATGGCTACACCTTC.

The V and J genes are TRBV7-9 and TRBJ2-7; 7 bases are a match to TRBD2. The CDR3 runs 12 residues. Per the germline V gene, CDR1 is SEHNR and CDR2 is FQNEAQ (reference sequence). V dropped 5 bases and J dropped 9; count of bases not matched to a gene: 7. This CDR3 is CASSIGTTLQYF. CDR3 in DNA: TGTGCCAGCAGCATAGGGACTACACTGCAGTACTTC.

The chain employs TRBV10-2 and TRBJ1-5, with a tentative D call TRBD1 (6 bases). The germline V and J ends were trimmed by 6 bases and 1 base, with 16 bases remaining between them. Per germline, CDR1 WSHSY and CDR2 SAAADI. The CDR3 consists of 16 residues. CDR3 DNA sequence: TGCGCCAGCAGGGACAGTGGAGGAGGGAGCAATCAGCCCCAGCATTTT. Translating gives CASRDSGGGSNQPQHF.

The chain uses TRBV9 and TRBJ1-1; no definite D call. Germline V gene lookup returns CDR1 SGDLS and CDR2 YYNGEE. This CDR3 region has 13 residues. V lost 2 bases and J lost 8, with 13 bases in between. CDR3 nucleotide sequence: TGTGCCAGCAGCGTCGCCCCGGTGTCGGAAGCTTTCTTT. This encodes CASSVAPVSEAFF.

The rearrangement links TRBV4-1 to TRBJ2-3, with TRBD1 identical over 10 bases. CDR1 is MGHRA and CDR2 is YSYEKL in the germline V gene. Trimming cost V 3 bases and J 3 bases; bases outside gene matches: 3. CDR3 length: 15 residues. CDR3 sequence (DNA): TGCGCCAGCAGCCATTCGGGACAGGGGACAGATACGCAGTATTTT. It encodes CASSHSGQGTDTQYF.

The chain has TRBV21-1 and TRBJ2-7; TRBD1 is taken as the D call from the table, unchecked against the DNA. TRBV21-1 is a recognized pseudogene. CDR3 length: 15 residues. CDR3 region: CASSAGTGSLWGQYF. Here the CDR3 DNA reads TGTGCCAGCAGCGCGGGGACAGGGTCCCTCTGGGGGCAGTACTTC.

This clone was seen a few times. This chain links TRBV2 with TRBJ1-5, with TRBD1 matching 7 bases. CDR1 and CDR2 from the germline V gene are SNHLY and FYNNEI. The junction had 7 bases not matched to a gene; V was cut back by 6 bases and J by 2 bases. This CDR3 contains 15 residues. The CDR3 protein is CASRLTGTGNQPQHF. CDR3 DNA: TGTGCCAGCAGGCTGACAGGGACCGGCAATCAGCCCCAGCATTTT.

V gene TRBV7-9 combines with J gene TRBJ1-4, with D perhaps TRBD1 (6 bases). CDR3 length: 13 residues. V was pared by 7 bases and J by 7 bases, with 13 bases between. CDR1 and CDR2 (germline): SEHNR, FQNEAQ (reference sequence). CDR3 amino acids: CASTPDRSEKLFF. In DNA form, the CDR3 reads TGTGCCAGCACCCCGGACAGAAGTGAAAAACTGTTTTTT.

The chain couples TRBV28 to TRBJ1-3; possible D gene TRBD1, 6 bases. The germline V and J ends were trimmed by 4 bases and 0 bases, with 10 bases remaining between them. Germline CDR1 MDHEN, CDR2 SYDVKM. This CDR3 is 15 amino acids long. The CDR3 here is CASSSGTISGNTIYF. In DNA, the CDR3 is TGTGCCAGCAGTTCCGGGACAATCTCTGGAAACACCATATATTTT. The full variable domain, with the rest looked up from reference TRBV28 and TRBJ1-3, is DVKVTQSSRYLVKRTGEKVFLECVQDMDHENMFWYRQDPGLGLRLIYFSYDVKMKEKGDIPEGYSVSREKKERFSLILESASTNQTSMYLCASSSGTISGNTIYFGEGSWLTVV.

The chain recombines TRBV19 with TRBJ2-3, with TRBD2 identical over 7 bases. Trimming at V came to 3 bases and at J to 5 bases, leaving 17 bases not matched to a gene. The CDR3 is 18 amino acids. Germline CDR1 and CDR2: LNHDA and SQIVND (reference sequence). This CDR3 reads CASSITPSGRIGEDTQYF. CDR3 DNA: TGTGCCAGTAGTATCACCCCATCCGGGAGGATTGGAGAAGATACGCAGTATTTT.